This T cell receptor beta chain was obtained from a study of blood T cell repertoires in COVID-19. The overall study: The samples span acute and convalescent COVID-19 from the United States, Italy and Spain. Nucleic acid was either cDNA or gDNA, and it came from T cells, B-cell-depleted T cells, or PBMCs.

Unmatched junction bases numbered 9, after V lost 2 bases and J lost 11 bases. The CDR3 spans 16 residues. The germline V gene encodes CDR1 KGHDR and CDR2 SFDVKD. In the authors' methods: Reference gene primer amplification in the assay estimated nucleated cell counts. The assay was immunoSEQ multiplex PCR, and TCRdb's table has in-frame clones only and misses some. That table furnishes V, J and clone size, whereas the DNA furnished D and trimming. The sample shows hundreds of thousands of clones, 88% of them seen only once. This clonotype was sampled from a man aged 18 to 30 with active or convalescent COVID-19. The chain links TRBV24-1 to TRBJ2-1; 12 nucleotides align to TRBD1. Sample: peripheral blood. The CDR3 loop reads CATSDSSGTGGWQQFF. The CDR3 coding sequence is TGTGCCACCAGTGATTCCTCCGGGACAGGGGGCTGGCAGCAGTTCTTC.